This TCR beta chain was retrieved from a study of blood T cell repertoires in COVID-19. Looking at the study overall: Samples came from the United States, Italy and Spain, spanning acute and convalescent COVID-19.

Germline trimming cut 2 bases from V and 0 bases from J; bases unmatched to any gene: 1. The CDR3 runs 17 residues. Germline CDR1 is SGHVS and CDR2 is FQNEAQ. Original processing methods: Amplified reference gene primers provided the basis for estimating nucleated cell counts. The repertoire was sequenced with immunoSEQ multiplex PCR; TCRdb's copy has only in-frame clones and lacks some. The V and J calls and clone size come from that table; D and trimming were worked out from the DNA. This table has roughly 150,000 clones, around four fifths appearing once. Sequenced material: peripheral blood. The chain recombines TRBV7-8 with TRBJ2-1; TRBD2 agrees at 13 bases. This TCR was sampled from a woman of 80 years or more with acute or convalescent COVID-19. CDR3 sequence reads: CASSLRLAGGSYNEQFF. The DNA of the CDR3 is TGTGCCAGCAGCTTAAGACTAGCGGGAGGCTCCTACAATGAGCAGTTCTTC. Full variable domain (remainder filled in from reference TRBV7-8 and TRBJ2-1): GAGVSQSPRYKVAKRGQDVALRCDPISGHVSLFWYQQALGQGPEFLTYFQNEAQLDKSGLPSDRFFAERPEGSVSTLKIQRTQQEDSAVYLCASSLRLAGGSYNEQFFGPGTRLTVL.